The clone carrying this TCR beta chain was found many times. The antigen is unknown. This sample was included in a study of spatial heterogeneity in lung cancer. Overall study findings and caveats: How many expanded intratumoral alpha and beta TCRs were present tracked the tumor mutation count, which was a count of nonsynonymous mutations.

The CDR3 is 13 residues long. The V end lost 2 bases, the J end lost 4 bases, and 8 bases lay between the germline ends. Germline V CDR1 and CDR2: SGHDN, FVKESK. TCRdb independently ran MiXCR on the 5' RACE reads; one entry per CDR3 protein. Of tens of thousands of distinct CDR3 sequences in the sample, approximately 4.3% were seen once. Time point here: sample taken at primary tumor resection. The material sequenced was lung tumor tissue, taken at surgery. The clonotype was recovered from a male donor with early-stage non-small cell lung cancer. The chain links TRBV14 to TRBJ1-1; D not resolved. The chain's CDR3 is CASSQSGGTEAFF. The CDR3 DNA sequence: TGTGCCAGCAGCCAATCGGGAGGCACTGAAGCTTTCTTT.